This entry lists 9 T cell receptor beta chains sequenced from one sample in a study of T cell responses to AZD1222 COVID-19 vaccine. Assay used: immunoSEQ multiplex PCR; TCRdb lists only in-frame clones, some missing. The repertoire consists of about 150,000 clones, with 80% to 95% occurring once and the leading ten covering roughly 6.2%. The sequencing here drew on peripheral blood, taken 28 days after the second AZD1222 dose. The origin of the receptors is an adult who received the AZD1222 COVID-19 vaccine.

This sequence joins TRBV13 and TRBJ1-2, with 8 bases lining up with TRBD1. CDR3 size: 15 residues. The germline gives CDR1 PRHDT, CDR2 FYEKMQ (reference sequence). The V and J ends lost 7 bases and 3 bases, in that order; junction bases with no gene match: 10. The CDR3 spells CASILGAGGDYGYTF. The CDR3 coding sequence is TGTGCCAGCATCCTAGGGGCAGGGGGCGACTATGGCTACACCTTC.

Worth noting for this clone: This sample includes further DNA sequences coding for the same CDR3. The genes are TRBV10-1 and TRBJ2-2; D remains unclear. Germline V lookup: CDR1 WNHNN, CDR2 SYGVQD (reference sequence). The CDR3 spans 15 residues. Trimming took off 8 bases at V and 4 bases at J, with 17 bases between the two ends. The CDR3 region has the DNA TGCGCCAGCGTAGGTGGCCACTGGCTCACCGGGGAGCTGTTTTTT. It yields the protein CASVGGHWLTGELFF.

CDR3 residues: CASSRGSLRLFF. The CDR3, as DNA: TGTGCCAGTAGCAGGGGTTCTCTTCGGCTGTTTTTT. The chain carries TRBV19 and TRBJ1-4; tentative D call: TRBD1 (6 bases). This CDR3 contains 12 residues. Germline values: CDR1 LNHDA, CDR2 SQIVND (reference sequence). Trimming left V 6 bases short and J 14 bases short, with 16 bases between.

The rearrangement links TRBV5-1 to TRBJ2-1, with 8 bases aligning to TRBD2. V lost 0 bases and J lost 8; bases outside the gene matches: 7. The CDR3 contains 15 residues. Germline V gene data show CDR1 as SGHRS and CDR2 as YFSETQ. CDR3 loop: CASSLDGGASDEQFF. CDR3 in DNA: TGCGCCAGCAGCTTGGACGGGGGGGCCTCGGATGAGCAGTTCTTC.

Here the CDR3 DNA reads TGTGCCACCCACCAGGGGACAGGGGTCTACACCGGGGAGCTGTTTTTT. The encoded protein is CATHQGTGVYTGELFF. The chain links TRBV19 to TRBJ2-2; 10 positions agree with TRBD1. From germline, CDR1 is LNHDA and CDR2 SQIVND (reference sequence). Trimming cost V 10 bases and J 3 bases; bases outside gene matches: 11. The CDR3 totals 16 residues.

The CDR3 protein is CASSPPYRGGELFF. In DNA form, the CDR3 reads TGTGCCAGCAGCCCCCCATACCGGGGCGGGGAGCTGTTTTTT. This rearrangement joins TRBV5-6 to TRBJ2-2; the D gene is possibly TRBD2 (5 bases). V gave up 4 bases and J gave up 7 bases, with 14 bases separating them. The CDR3 runs 14 residues. Germline V gene lookup returns CDR1 SGHDT and CDR2 YYEEEE.

The count of this clone is one. The rearrangement uses TRBV6-5 and TRBJ2-1; perhaps D is TRBD1 or TRBD2 (6 bases each). Germline loops: CDR1 MNHEY, CDR2 SVGAGI. Trimming removed 2 bases from V and 3 bases from J, with 11 bases in between. CDR3 length: 15 residues. CDR3 nucleotides: TGTGCCAGCAGTTACCGGGGGCTGCTCTACAATGAGCAGTTCTTC. Translation: CASSYRGLLYNEQFF.

The chain employs TRBV7-2 and TRBJ1-3; unclear D gene. The CDR3 covers 13 residues. Trimming left V 6 bases short and J 4 bases short, with 10 bases between. Germline values: CDR1 SGHTA, CDR2 FQGNSA. This CDR3 is CASRSGAGNTIYF. In nucleotides, the CDR3 is TGTGCCAGCAGGAGTGGTGCCGGAAACACCATATATTTT.

The chain is built from TRBV23-1 and TRBJ1-5; TRBD1 aligns across 8 bases. TRBV23-1 falls under the ORF class, with uncertain function. With 2 bases clipped from V and 0 bases from J, the junction kept 12 bases outside the gene matches. This CDR3 contains 19 residues. This CDR3 is CASSQAGGSNPVSNQPQHF. The CDR3 DNA is TGCGCCAGCAGTCAAGCAGGGGGCTCAAATCCGGTTAGCAATCAGCCCCAGCATTTT.